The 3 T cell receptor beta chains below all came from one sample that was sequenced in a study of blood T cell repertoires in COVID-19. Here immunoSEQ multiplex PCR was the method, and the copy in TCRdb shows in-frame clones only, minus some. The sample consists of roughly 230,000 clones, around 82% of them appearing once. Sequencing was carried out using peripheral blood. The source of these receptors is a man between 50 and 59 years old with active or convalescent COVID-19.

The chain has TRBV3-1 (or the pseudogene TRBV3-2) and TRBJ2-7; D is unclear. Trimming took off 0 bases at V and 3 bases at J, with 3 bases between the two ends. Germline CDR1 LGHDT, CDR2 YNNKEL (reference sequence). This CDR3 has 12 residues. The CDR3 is CASSQDSYEQYF. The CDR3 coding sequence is TGTGCCAGCAGCCAAGACAGCTACGAGCAGTACTTC.

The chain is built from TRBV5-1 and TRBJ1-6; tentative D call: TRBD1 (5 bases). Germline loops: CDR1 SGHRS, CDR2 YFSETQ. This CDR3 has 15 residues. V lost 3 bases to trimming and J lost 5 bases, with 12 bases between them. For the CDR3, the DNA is TGCGCCAGCAGCTGGATAGGACAAAATAATTCACCCCTCCACTTT. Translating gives CASSWIGQNNSPLHF. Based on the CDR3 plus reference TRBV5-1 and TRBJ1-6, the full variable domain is KAGVTQTPRYLIKTRGQQVTLSCSPISGHRSVSWYQQTPGQGLQFLFEYFSETQRNKGNFPGRFSGRQFSNSRSEMNVSTLELGDSALYLCASSWIGQNNSPLHFGNGTRLTVT.

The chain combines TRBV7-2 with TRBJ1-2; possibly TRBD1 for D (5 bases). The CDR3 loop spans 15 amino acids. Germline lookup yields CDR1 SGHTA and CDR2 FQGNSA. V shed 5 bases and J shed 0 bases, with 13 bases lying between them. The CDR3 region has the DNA TGTGCCAGCAGCCCCTCTCAGGGCGCTAACTATGGCTACACCTTC. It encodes CASSPSQGANYGYTF.